This T cell receptor beta chain was recovered during a study of blood T cell repertoires in COVID-19. Study details: Material from acute and convalescent COVID-19 was sourced from the United States, Italy and Spain. PBMCs, B-cell-depleted T cells, or T cells provided the cDNA or gDNA that made up the material.

In the original workflow: For nucleated cells, counts were estimated from reference gene primer amplification. This table comes from immunoSEQ multiplex PCR, and its TCRdb copy is limited to in-frame clones, with some not included. V and J calls and clone size come straight from that table; D and trimming were deduced from the DNA. In the table there are some 200,000 clones, approximately 81% of which are singletons. V was pared by 4 bases and J by 2 bases, with 17 bases between. Germline V gene lookup returns CDR1 MGHRA and CDR2 YSYEKL. The CDR3 is made up of 16 amino acids. The V and J genes are TRBV4-1 and TRBJ2-5; possibly TRBD2 for D (5 bases). The sequenced material came from peripheral blood. This sequence was found in an elderly woman with acute or convalescent COVID-19. For the CDR3, the DNA is TGCGCCAGCAGCCCGGGAAGCATAACGGGGCAAGAGACCCAGTACTTC. Translation gives CASSPGSITGQETQYF.